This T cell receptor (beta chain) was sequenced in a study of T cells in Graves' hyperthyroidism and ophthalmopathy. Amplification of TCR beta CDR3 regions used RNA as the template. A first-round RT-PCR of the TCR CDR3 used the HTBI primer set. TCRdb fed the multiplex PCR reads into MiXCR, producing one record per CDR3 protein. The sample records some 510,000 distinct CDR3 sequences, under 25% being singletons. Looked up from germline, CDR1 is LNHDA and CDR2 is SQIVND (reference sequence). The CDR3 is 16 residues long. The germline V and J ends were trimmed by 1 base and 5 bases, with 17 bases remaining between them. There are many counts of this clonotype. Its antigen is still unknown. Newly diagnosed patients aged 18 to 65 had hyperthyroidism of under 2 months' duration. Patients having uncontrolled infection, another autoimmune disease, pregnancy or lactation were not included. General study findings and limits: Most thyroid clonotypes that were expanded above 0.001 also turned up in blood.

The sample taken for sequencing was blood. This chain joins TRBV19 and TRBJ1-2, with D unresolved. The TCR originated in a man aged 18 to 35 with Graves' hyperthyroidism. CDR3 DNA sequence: TGTGCCAGTAGTATAGCCGTGGCAGCGTCCGGTTATGGCTACACCTTC. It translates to CASSIAVAASGYGYTF.